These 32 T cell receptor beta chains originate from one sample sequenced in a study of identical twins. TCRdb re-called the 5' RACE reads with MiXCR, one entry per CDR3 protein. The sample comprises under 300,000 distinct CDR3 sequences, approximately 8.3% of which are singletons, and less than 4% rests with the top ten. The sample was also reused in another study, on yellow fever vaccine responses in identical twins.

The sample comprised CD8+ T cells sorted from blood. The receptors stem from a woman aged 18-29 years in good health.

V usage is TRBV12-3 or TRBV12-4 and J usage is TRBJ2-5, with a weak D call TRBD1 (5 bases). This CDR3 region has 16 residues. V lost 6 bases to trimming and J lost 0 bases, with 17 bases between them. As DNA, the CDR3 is TGTGCCAGCAGGTCACAACCCAAGGGGAACCAAGAGACCCAGTACTTC. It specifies CASRSQPKGNQETQYF.

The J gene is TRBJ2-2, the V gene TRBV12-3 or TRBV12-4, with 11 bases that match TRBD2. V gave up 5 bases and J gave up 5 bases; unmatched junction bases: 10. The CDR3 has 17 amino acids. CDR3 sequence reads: CASSKTSGSVITGELFF. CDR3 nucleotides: TGTGCCAGCAGTAAAACTAGCGGGAGCGTGATAACCGGGGAGCTGTTTTTT.

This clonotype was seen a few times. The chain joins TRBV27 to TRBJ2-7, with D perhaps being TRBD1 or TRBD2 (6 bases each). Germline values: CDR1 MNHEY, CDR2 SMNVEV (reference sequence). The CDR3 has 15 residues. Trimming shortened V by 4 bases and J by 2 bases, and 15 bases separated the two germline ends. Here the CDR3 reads CASSSGAGVTYEQYF. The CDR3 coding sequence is TGTGCCAGCAGTTCGGGGGCAGGGGTTACCTACGAGCAGTACTTC.

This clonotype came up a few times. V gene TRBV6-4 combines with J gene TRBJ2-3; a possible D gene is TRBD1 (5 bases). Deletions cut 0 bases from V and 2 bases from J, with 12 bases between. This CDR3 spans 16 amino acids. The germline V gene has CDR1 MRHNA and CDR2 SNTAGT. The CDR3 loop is CASSDSPRATTDTQYF. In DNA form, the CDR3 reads TGTGCCAGCAGTGACTCGCCCAGGGCTACCACAGATACGCAGTATTTT.

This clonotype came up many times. The CDR3 sequence is CASSQYLSRNEQFF. Written as DNA, the CDR3 is TGCGCCAGCAGCCAATACCTCTCTCGCAATGAGCAGTTCTTC. This sequence joins TRBV4-3 and TRBJ2-1, with unresolved D. The ends were cut back, 2 bases at V and 6 bases at J, with 11 bases in the middle. Germline V CDR1 and CDR2: LGHNA, YSLEER. The CDR3 loop spans 14 amino acids.

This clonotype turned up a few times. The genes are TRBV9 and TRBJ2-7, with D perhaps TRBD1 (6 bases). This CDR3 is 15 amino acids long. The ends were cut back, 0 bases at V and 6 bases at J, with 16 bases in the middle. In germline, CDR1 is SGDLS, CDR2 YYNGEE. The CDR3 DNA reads TGTGCCAGCAGCGTAGGGGCAGGGGCTAGTCGCGAGCAGTACTTC. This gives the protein CASSVGAGASREQYF.

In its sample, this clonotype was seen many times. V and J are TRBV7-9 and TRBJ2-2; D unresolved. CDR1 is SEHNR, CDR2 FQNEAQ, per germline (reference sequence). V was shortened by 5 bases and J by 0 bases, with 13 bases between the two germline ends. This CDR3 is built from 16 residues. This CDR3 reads CASSPRTASNTGELFF. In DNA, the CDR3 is TGTGCCAGCAGCCCCCGGACGGCTTCGAACACCGGGGAGCTGTTTTTT.

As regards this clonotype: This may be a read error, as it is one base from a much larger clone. The CDR3 reads CSVLGLVVNTGELFF. The CDR3 DNA reads TGCAGCGTCCTAGGGCTAGTAGTTAACACCGGGGAGCTGTTTTTT. The rearrangement links TRBV29-1 to TRBJ2-2; D ambiguous. The CDR3 runs 15 residues. The V and J ends lost 6 bases and 2 bases respectively, with 16 bases between them. Germline CDR1 and CDR2: SQVTM and ANQGSEA.

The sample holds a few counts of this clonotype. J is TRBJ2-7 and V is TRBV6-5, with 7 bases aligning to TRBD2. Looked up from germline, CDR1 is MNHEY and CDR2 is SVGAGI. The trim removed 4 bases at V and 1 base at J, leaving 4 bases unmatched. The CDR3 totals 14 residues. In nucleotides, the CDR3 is TGTGCCAGCAGTTCGGGGGGTGAGTCCTACGAGCAGTACTTC. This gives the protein CASSSGGESYEQYF.

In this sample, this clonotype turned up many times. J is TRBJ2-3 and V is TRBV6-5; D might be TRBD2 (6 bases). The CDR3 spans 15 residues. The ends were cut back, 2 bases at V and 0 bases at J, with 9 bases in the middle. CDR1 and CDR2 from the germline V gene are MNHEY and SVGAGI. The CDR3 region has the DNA TGTGCCAGCAGTTACGGGGGGACTAGCACAGATACGCAGTATTTT. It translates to CASSYGGTSTDTQYF.

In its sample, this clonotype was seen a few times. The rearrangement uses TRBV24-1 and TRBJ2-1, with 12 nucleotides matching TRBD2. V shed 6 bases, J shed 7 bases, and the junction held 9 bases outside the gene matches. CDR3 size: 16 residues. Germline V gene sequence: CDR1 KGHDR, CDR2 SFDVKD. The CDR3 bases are TGTGCCACCAGTAAACCCCTAGCGGGGGGGAAGAATGAGCAGTTCTTC. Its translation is CATSKPLAGGKNEQFF.

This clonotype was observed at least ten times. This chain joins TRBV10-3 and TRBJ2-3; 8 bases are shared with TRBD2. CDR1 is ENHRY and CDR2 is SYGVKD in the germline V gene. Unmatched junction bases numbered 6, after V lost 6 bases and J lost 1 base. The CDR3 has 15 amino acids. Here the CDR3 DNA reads TGTGCCATCAGGGCAGATAGCGGGGGCACAGATACGCAGTATTTT. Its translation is CAIRADSGGTDTQYF.

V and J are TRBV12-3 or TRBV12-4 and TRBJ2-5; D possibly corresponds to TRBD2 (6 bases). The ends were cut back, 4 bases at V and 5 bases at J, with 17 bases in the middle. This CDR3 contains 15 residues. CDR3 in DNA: TGTGCCAGCAGTTCATTCGCGGGGACGGGGGAGACCCAGTACTTC. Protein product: CASSSFAGTGETQYF.

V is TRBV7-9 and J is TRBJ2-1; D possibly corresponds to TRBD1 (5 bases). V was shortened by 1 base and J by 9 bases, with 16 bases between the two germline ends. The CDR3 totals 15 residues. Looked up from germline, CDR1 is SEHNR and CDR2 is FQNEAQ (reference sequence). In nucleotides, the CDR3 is TGTGCCAGCAGCTTAGACTGGGGCAGCTCGACTGAGCAGTTCTTC. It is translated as CASSLDWGSSTEQFF.

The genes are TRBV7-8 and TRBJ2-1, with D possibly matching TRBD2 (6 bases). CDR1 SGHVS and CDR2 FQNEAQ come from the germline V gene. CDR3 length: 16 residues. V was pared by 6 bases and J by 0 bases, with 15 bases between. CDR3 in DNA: TGTGCCAGCAGTGGGACCGGAGGGTCCTCCTACAATGAGCAGTTCTTC. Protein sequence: CASSGTGGSSYNEQFF.

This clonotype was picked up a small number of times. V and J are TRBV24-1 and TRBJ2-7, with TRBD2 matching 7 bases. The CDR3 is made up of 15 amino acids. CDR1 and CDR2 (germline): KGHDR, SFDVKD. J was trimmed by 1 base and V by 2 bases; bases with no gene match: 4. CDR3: CATSDSREASYEQYF. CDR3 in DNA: TGTGCCACCAGTGATTCACGGGAGGCTTCCTACGAGCAGTACTTC.

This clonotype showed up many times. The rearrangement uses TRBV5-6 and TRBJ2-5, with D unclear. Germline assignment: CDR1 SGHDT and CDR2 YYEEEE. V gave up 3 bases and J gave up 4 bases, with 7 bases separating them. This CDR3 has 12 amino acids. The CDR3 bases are TGTGCCAGCAGCTCGGATCCAGAGACCCAGTACTTC. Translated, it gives CASSSDPETQYF.

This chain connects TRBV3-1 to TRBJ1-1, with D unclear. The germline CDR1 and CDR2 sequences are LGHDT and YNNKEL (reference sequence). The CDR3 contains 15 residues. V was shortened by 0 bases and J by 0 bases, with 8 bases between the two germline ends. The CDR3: CASSQDGRLNTEAFF. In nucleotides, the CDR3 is TGTGCCAGCAGCCAAGATGGGCGGTTGAACACTGAAGCTTTCTTT. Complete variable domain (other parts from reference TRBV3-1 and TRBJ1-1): DTAVSQTPKYLVTQMGNDKSIKCEQNLGHDTMYWYKQDSKKFLKIMFSYNNKELIINETVPNRFSPKSPDKAHLNLHINSLELGDSAVYFCASSQDGRLNTEAFFGQGTRLTVV.

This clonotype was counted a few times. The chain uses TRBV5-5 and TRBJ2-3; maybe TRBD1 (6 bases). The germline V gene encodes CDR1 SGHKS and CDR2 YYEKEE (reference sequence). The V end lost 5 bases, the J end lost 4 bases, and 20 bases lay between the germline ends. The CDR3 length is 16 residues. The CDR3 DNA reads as TGTGCCAGCAGGACCGGGACATTCGGTTTTTCAGATACGCAGTATTTT. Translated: CASRTGTFGFSDTQYF.

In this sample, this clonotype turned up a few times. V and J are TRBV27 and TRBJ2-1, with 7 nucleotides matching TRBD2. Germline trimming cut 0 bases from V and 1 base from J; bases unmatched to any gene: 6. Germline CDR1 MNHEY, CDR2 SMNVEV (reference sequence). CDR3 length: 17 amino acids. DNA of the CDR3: TGTGCCAGCAGTTTATCGTGGGGCGGGGGATCCTACAATGAGCAGTTCTTC. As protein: CASSLSWGGGSYNEQFF.

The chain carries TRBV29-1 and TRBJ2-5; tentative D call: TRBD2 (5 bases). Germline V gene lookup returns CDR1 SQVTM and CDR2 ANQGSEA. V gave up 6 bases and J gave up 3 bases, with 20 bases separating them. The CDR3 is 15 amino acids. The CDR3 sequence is CSVSGNGFREETQYF. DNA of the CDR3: TGCAGCGTGTCGGGAAACGGTTTTCGGGAAGAGACCCAGTACTTC.

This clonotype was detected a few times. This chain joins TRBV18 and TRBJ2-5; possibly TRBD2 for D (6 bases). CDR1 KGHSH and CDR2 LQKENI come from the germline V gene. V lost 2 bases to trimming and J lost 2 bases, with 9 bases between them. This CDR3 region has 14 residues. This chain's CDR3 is CASSPGSGQETQYF. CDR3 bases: TGTGCCAGCTCACCAGGTAGCGGTCAAGAGACCCAGTACTTC.

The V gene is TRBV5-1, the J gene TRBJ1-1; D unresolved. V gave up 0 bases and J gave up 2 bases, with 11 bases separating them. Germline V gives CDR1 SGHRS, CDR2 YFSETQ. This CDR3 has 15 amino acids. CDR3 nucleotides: TGCGCCAGCAGCTTGGCAGCTGGGATAAACACTGAAGCTTTCTTT. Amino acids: CASSLAAGINTEAFF.

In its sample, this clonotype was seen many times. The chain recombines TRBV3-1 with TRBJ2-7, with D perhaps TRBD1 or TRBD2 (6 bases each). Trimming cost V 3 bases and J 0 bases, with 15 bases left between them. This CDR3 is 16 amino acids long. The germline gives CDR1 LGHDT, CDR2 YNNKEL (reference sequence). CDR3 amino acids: CASSQGASEFSYEQYF. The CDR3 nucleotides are TGTGCCAGCAGCCAGGGGGCTAGCGAGTTCTCCTACGAGCAGTACTTC.

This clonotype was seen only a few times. CDR3 amino acids: CASSFARESPYEQYF. Written as DNA, the CDR3 is TGTGCCAGCAGCTTCGCCAGGGAATCCCCCTACGAGCAGTACTTC. The chain links TRBV7-9 to TRBJ2-7, with D possibly TRBD1 on 5 matching bases. Trimming removed 3 bases at V and 2 bases at J, with 14 bases between. The CDR3 extends over 15 amino acids. The germline CDR1 and CDR2 sequences are SEHNR and FQNEAQ (reference sequence).

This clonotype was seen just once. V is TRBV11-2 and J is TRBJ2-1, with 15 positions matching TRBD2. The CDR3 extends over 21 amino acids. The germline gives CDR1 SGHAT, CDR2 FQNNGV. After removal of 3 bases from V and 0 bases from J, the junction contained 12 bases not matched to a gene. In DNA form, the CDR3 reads TGTGCCAGCAGCTTCCCCTCCGGGACTAGCGGGGGGAGCAGCTCCTACAATGAGCAGTTCTTC. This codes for CASSFPSGTSGGSSSYNEQFF.

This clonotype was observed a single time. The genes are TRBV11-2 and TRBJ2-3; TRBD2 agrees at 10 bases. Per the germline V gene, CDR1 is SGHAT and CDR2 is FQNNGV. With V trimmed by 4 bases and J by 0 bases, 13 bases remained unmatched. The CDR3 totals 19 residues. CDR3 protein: CASSSLLSGRRVSTDTQYF. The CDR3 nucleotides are TGTGCCAGCAGCTCCTTGCTTAGCGGGAGGAGGGTTAGCACAGATACGCAGTATTTT.

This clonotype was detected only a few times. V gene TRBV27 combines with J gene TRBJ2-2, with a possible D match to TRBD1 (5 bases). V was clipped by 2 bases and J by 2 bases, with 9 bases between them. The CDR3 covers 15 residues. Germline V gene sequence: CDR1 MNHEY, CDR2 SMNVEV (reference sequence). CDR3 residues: CASSLIGHNTGELFF. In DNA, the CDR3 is TGTGCCAGCAGTTTAATAGGACATAACACCGGGGAGCTGTTTTTT.

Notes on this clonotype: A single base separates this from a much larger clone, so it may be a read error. CDR3 DNA: TGTGCCATCAGCCCGGGACTAGCTTGGTTCTACGAGCAGTACTTC. Its translation: CAISPGLAWFYEQYF. The chain combines TRBV10-3 with TRBJ2-7; 9 nucleotides align to TRBD2. The V segment lost 6 bases and the J segment 3 bases; nucleotides outside the gene matches: 9. This CDR3 is built from 15 residues. From germline, CDR1 is ENHRY and CDR2 SYGVKD.

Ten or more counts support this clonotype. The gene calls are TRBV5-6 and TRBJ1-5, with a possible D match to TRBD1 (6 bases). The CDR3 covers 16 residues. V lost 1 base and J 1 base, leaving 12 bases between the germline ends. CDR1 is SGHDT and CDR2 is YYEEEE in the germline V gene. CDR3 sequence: CASSLYRAGSNQPQHF. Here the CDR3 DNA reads TGTGCCAGCAGCTTGTACAGGGCCGGGAGCAATCAGCCCCAGCATTTT.

The CDR3 DNA follows: TGCAGTGCCCAGGGGCTAGCGGGGGGCTACGAGCAGTACTTC. Residues: CSAQGLAGGYEQYF. The rearrangement links TRBV20-1 to TRBJ2-7; 11 bases align to TRBD2. This CDR3 comprises 14 residues. Germline V CDR1 and CDR2: DFQATT, SNEGSKA (reference sequence). V shed 6 bases, J shed 3 bases, and the junction held 7 bases outside the gene matches.

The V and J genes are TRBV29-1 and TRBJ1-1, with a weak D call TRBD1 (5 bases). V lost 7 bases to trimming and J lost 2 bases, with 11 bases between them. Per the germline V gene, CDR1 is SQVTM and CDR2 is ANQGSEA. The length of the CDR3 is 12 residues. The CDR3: CSAGRANTEAFF. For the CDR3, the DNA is TGCAGCGCAGGGAGGGCCAACACTGAAGCTTTCTTT.